Shown below are 7 T cell receptor beta chains from a single sample sequenced in a study of cytomegalovirus exposure and HLA in healthy donors. The primer mix had 60 Vbeta and 13 Jbeta primers. The repertoire was sequenced with immunoSEQ multiplex PCR; TCRdb's copy has only in-frame clones and lacks some. The data show more than 80,000 clones, about 89% seen once. Sequences were obtained from PBMCs. Receptor source: a young man in good health and CMV-seropositive.

The chain carries TRBV7-3 and TRBJ2-7; 11 bases align to TRBD2. The CDR3 sequence is 15 residues long. The V and J ends lost 2 bases and 2 bases, in that order; junction bases with no gene match: 2. The germline CDR1 and CDR2 sequences are SGHTA and FQGTGA. The CDR3 protein is CASSLLAGGTYEQYF. CDR3 DNA sequence: TGTGCCAGCAGCTTATTAGCGGGAGGGACCTACGAGCAGTACTTC. Filled out from reference TRBV7-3 and TRBJ2-7, the complete variable domain reads GAGVSQTPSNKVTEKGKYVELRCDPISGHTALYWYRQSLGQGPEFLIYFQGTGAADDSGLPNDRFFAVRPEGSVSTLKIQRTERGDSAVYLCASSLLAGGTYEQYFGPGTRLTVT.

This chain joins TRBV4-1 and TRBJ2-7; possibly TRBD1 for D (6 bases). The CDR3 runs to 13 residues. V lost 4 bases and J 2 bases, leaving 9 bases between the germline ends. The germline CDR1 and CDR2 sequences are MGHRA and YSYEKL. Here the CDR3 reads CASSPRQAYEQYF. CDR3 in DNA: TGCGCCAGCAGCCCCCGACAGGCCTACGAGCAGTACTTC.

The chain has TRBV27 and TRBJ2-1; D is possibly TRBD2 (6 bases). The CDR3 has 15 residues. Trimming stripped 5 bases from V and 10 bases from J, with 21 bases between. Germline V gives CDR1 MNHEY, CDR2 SMNVEV (reference sequence). The CDR3 bases are TGTGCCAGCAGTACTACATGGCCCCTGGCGGGAGAGCAGTTCTTC. It codes for CASSTTWPLAGEQFF.

This chain uses TRBV14 with TRBJ2-7; no reliable D call. CDR1 is SGHDN, CDR2 FVKESK, per germline. The CDR3 is made up of 15 amino acids. V was trimmed by 0 bases and J by 2 bases, leaving 11 bases between them. For the CDR3, the DNA is TGTGCCAGCAGCCAAGATCGGTCAGAGGCCTACGAGCAGTACTTC. This gives the protein CASSQDRSEAYEQYF.

The chain is built from TRBV19 and TRBJ1-2; D is unclear. Germline values: CDR1 LNHDA, CDR2 SQIVND (reference sequence). The CDR3 consists of 15 residues. Deletions cut 7 bases from V and 8 bases from J, with 23 bases between. The CDR3 DNA follows: TGTGCCAGTAAAGATGTGCCGGGTGCTATTTACGGCTACACCTTC. This gives the protein CASKDVPGAIYGYTF. Filled out from reference TRBV19 and TRBJ1-2, the complete variable domain reads DGGITQSPKYLFRKEGQNVTLSCEQNLNHDAMYWYRQDPGQGLRLIYYSQIVNDFQKGDIAEGYSVSREKKESFPLTVTSAQKNPTAFYLCASKDVPGAIYGYTFGSGTRLTVV.

The rearrangement joins TRBV19 to TRBJ1-5; 9 bases map to TRBD1. Per the germline V gene, CDR1 is LNHDA and CDR2 is SQIVND (reference sequence). V was pared by 10 bases and J by 3 bases, with 13 bases of the junction left unmatched. The CDR3 totals 16 residues. The CDR3 is CATTGQGRPSNQPQHF. CDR3 bases: TGTGCCACCACAGGACAGGGGAGACCCTCCAATCAGCCCCAGCATTTT. The full variable domain, in which reference TRBV19 and TRBJ1-5 provide the parts outside the CDR3, is DGGITQSPKYLFRKEGQNVTLSCEQNLNHDAMYWYRQDPGQGLRLIYYSQIVNDFQKGDIAEGYSVSREKKESFPLTVTSAQKNPTAFYLCATTGQGRPSNQPQHFGDGTRLSIL.

The rearrangement uses TRBV7-2 and TRBJ1-5; D is unclear. V dropped 5 bases and J dropped 3 bases, with 5 bases sitting between them. Germline-derived CDR1 and CDR2 are SGHTA and FQGNSA. CDR3 length: 12 residues. CDR3: CASSAYNQPQHF. For the CDR3, the DNA is TGTGCCAGCAGCGCCTACAATCAGCCCCAGCATTTT.